This T cell receptor (beta chain) is from a study of Graves' ophthalmopathy and Graves' hyperthyroidism. This clonotype was seen many times. Recruitment covered hyperthyroidism patients aged 18 to 65 whose new diagnosis was of under 2 months' duration. V lost 6 bases and J lost 4, with 12 bases in between. This CDR3 is 13 amino acids long. Using RNA transcripts, the TCR beta CDR3 regions were amplified. HTBI-primed RT-PCR formed the first round, and a multiplex PCR formed the second. Using its own MiXCR run on the multiplex PCR reads, TCRdb lists one record per CDR3 protein. The repertoire consists of around 1.1 million distinct CDR3 sequences, with 36% occurring once and the leading ten covering around 10%.

The chain couples TRBV12-3 or TRBV12-4 to TRBJ1-1, with D unclear. The clonotype was recovered from an adult man with Graves' hyperthyroidism. The specimen was peripheral blood or thyroid tissue (not recorded which). The CDR3 spells CASSKGSGTEAFF. DNA for the CDR3: TGTGCCAGCAGCAAAGGGTCAGGCACTGAAGCTTTCTTT.